This TCR beta chain emerged from a study of cytomegalovirus exposure and HLA in healthy donors. Study outcomes and limitations: In presence/absence analyses, roughly uniform sequencing depth across donors was assumed. Immune exposure information available was restricted to CMV serostatus. Sequencing artifact likely explains a cluster of highly shared sequence variants.

Comment on this clone: What it binds is unknown.

Germline V CDR1 and CDR2: SGHRS, YFSETQ. The CDR3 covers 13 residues. V gave up 0 bases and J gave up 4 bases, with 7 bases separating them. With 60 Vbeta and 13 Jbeta primers, the PCR was carried out. Clones were read by immunoSEQ multiplex PCR, and TCRdb kept only the in-frame ones, dropping some. The sample lists some 180,000 clones; 80% to 90% were seen once. Sequenced: PBMCs. The chain links TRBV5-1 to TRBJ1-2; unclear D gene. The origin of this receptor is a man aged 40-55 years in good health and CMV-seropositive. CDR3 DNA: TGCGCCAGCAGCTTGGTTGTCTCCTATGGCTACACCTTC. This sequence encodes CASSLVVSYGYTF.